The clone carrying this TCR beta chain has at least ten counts. The sample comes from a study of regulatory T cells in long-lasting Graves disease. Described time point: newly diagnosed GD, antithyroid drugs for less than 3 months. Isolated PBMC RNA provided the starting material for the TCR library. HTBI primers from iRepertoire and Arm-PCR of CDR3 regions yielded the TCR beta libraries. TCRdb fed the multiplex PCR reads into MiXCR, producing one record per CDR3 protein. The top ten clones hold 25% of a sample with about 530,000 distinct CDR3 sequences, 16% of them seen once. Germline V lookup: CDR1 SGHKS, CDR2 YYEKEE (reference sequence). V lost 0 bases to trimming and J lost 4 bases, with 8 bases between them. This CDR3 is 13 amino acids long. The sample also formed part of further work on T cells in Graves' hyperthyroidism and ophthalmopathy. From that paper: HTBI primers were used for first-round RT-PCR of the TCR CDR3.

The V call is TRBV5-5, the J call TRBJ2-7; D remains ambiguous. The sequence came from a middle-aged woman with Graves disease. The sample was peripheral blood mononuclear cells (PBMCs), taken at new diagnosis, from a patient treated with antithyroid drugs. DNA for the CDR3: TGTGCCAGCAGCTTGGTTGAGCCTTACGAGCAGTACTTC. This encodes CASSLVEPYEQYF.